A single sample gave rise to the 21 T cell receptor beta chains below, sequenced in a study of blood T cell repertoires in COVID-19. Produced via immunoSEQ multiplex PCR; TCRdb's table is partial and in-frame only. The sample includes 55,000 to 70,000 clones, about 83% of them seen just once. Sequencing input: peripheral blood. These receptors were collected from a human donor in a cohort sampled during active COVID-19.

The chain carries TRBV5-8 and TRBJ2-4, with D maybe TRBD1 (5 bases). CDR1 and CDR2 from the germline V gene are SGHTS and YDEGEE. The CDR3 is made up of 13 amino acids. V lost 3 bases, J lost 4 bases, and 8 bases lay in between. CDR3 bases: TGTGCCAGCAGCTCGACAGTGAAAAACATTCAGTACTTC. The encoded protein is CASSSTVKNIQYF.

This clone has a single count. The chain combines TRBV28 with TRBJ1-5; 8 nucleotides line up with TRBD1. The CDR3 extends over 20 amino acids. CDR1 is MDHEN and CDR2 is SYDVKM in the germline V gene. V was clipped by 3 bases and J by 1 base; unmatched bases: 17. The chain's CDR3 is CASSFFLFYRGSRSNQPQHF. As DNA, the CDR3 is TGTGCCAGCAGTTTTTTTTTGTTCTACAGGGGGTCTAGGAGCAATCAGCCCCAGCATTTT.

The gene calls are TRBV28 and TRBJ2-3; the match to TRBD2 covers 9 bases. The CDR3 has 16 residues. V shed 6 bases, J shed 2 bases, and the junction held 9 bases outside the gene matches. Germline CDR1 MDHEN, CDR2 SYDVKM. The CDR3 spells CASSPSLAGVTDTQYF. Written as DNA, the CDR3 is TGTGCCAGCAGCCCCTCCTTAGCGGGAGTCACAGATACGCAGTATTTT.

The chain carries TRBV11-2 and TRBJ2-1, with TRBD1 identical over 7 bases. CDR3 size: 16 residues. The trim removed 1 base at V and 4 bases at J, leaving 7 bases unmatched. CDR1 is SGHAT and CDR2 is FQNNGV in the germline V gene. CDR3 sequence: CASSLGPGQLYNEQFF. The CDR3 DNA sequence: TGTGCCAGCAGCTTAGGACCGGGACAGCTATACAATGAGCAGTTCTTC. The complete variable domain, with remaining parts taken from reference TRBV11-2 and TRBJ2-1, reads EAGVAQSPRYKIIEKRQSVAFWCNPISGHATLYWYQQILGQGPKLLIQFQNNGVVDDSQLPKDRFSAERLKGVDSTLKIQPAKLEDSAVYLCASSLGPGQLYNEQFFGPGTRLTVL.

The genes are TRBV9 and TRBJ2-5, with a tentative D call TRBD2 (7 bases). Germline loops: CDR1 SGDLS, CDR2 YYNGEE. The CDR3 runs to 15 residues. V was trimmed by 3 bases and J by 3 bases, leaving 15 bases between them. In DNA form, the CDR3 reads TGTGCCAGCAGCGGGAGGGGGGGCTCAGAAGAGACCCAGTACTTC. As protein: CASSGRGGSEETQYF.

CDR3: CASSRPTSGSRDEQFF. DNA of the CDR3: TGCGCCAGCAGCCGCCCGACTAGCGGGAGTCGGGATGAGCAGTTCTTC. The chain is built from TRBV4-1 and TRBJ2-1, with 12 positions matching TRBD2. The CDR3 length is 16 residues. V lost 4 bases and J lost 8; bases outside the gene matches: 9. CDR1 is MGHRA, CDR2 YSYEKL, per germline.

This sequence joins TRBV7-9 and TRBJ2-2, with no clear D. Germline V gene lookup returns CDR1 SEHNR and CDR2 FQNEAQ (reference sequence). The CDR3 totals 12 residues. Trimming shortened V by 6 bases and J by 6 bases, and 8 bases separated the two germline ends. The CDR3 reads CASSPTPGELFF. In nucleotides, the CDR3 is TGTGCCAGCAGTCCCACTCCCGGGGAGCTGTTTTTT.

The gene calls are TRBV7-8 and TRBJ2-2, with D tentatively TRBD1 (5 bases). This CDR3 spans 14 amino acids. Germline V lookup: CDR1 SGHVS, CDR2 FQNEAQ. V was trimmed by 0 bases and J by 6 bases, leaving 8 bases between them. The CDR3 reads CASSLAQGPGELFF. CDR3 DNA sequence: TGTGCCAGCAGCTTAGCTCAGGGCCCCGGGGAGCTGTTTTTT.

This clone came up once. This chain connects TRBV19 to TRBJ1-6; no definite D call. The CDR3 is 13 amino acids. CDR1 is LNHDA, CDR2 SQIVND, per germline (reference sequence). The V and J ends lost 8 bases and 2 bases respectively, with 7 bases between them. The CDR3 nucleotides read TGTGCCAGTCACAGCACCTATAATTCACCCCTCCACTTT. It yields the protein CASHSTYNSPLHF.

The rearrangement links TRBV11-2 to TRBJ2-2, with TRBD1 matching 8 bases. The CDR3 runs to 15 residues. V shed 2 bases and J 4 bases; nucleotides not matched to a gene: 3. Germline V CDR1 and CDR2: SGHAT, FQNNGV. CDR3 coding DNA: TGTGCCAGCAGCTTACAGGGGGCGCGCACCGGGGAGCTGTTTTTT. Its protein product is CASSLQGARTGELFF.

The rearrangement links TRBV18 to TRBJ1-5; TRBD1 aligns across 7 bases. The ends lost 4 bases at V and 0 bases at J; junction bases unmatched: 3. The CDR3 runs 15 residues. Per germline, CDR1 KGHSH and CDR2 LQKENI. CDR3 coding DNA: TGTGCCAGCTCACGGGACAGCTATAGCAATCAGCCCCAGCATTTT. Its translation is CASSRDSYSNQPQHF. The entire variable domain, with the rest obtained from reference TRBV18 and TRBJ1-5, is as follows: NAGVMQNPRHLVRRRGQEARLRCSPMKGHSHVYWYRQLPEEGLKFMVYLQKENIIDESGMPKERFSAEFPKEGPSILRIQQVVRGDSAAYFCASSRDSYSNQPQHFGDGTRLSIL.

The rearrangement uses TRBV7-2 and TRBJ2-7; 11 nucleotides line up with TRBD2. The V segment lost 1 base and the J segment 7 bases; nucleotides outside the gene matches: 3. The germline CDR1 and CDR2 sequences are SGHTA and FQGNSA. The CDR3 sequence is 14 residues long. The CDR3 DNA follows: TGTGCCAGCAGCTTAGTAGCGGGGGGGTTAGAGCAGTACTTC. It is translated as CASSLVAGGLEQYF. The full variable domain, with the rest looked up from reference TRBV7-2 and TRBJ2-7, is GAGVSQSPSNKVTEKGKDVELRCDPISGHTALYWYRQSLGQGLEFLIYFQGNSAPDKSGLPSDRFSAERTGGSVSTLTIQRTQQEDSAVYLCASSLVAGGLEQYFGPGTRLTVT.

The rearrangement links TRBV5-6 to TRBJ2-3; 8 nucleotides agree with TRBD2. Per germline, CDR1 SGHDT and CDR2 YYEEEE. This CDR3 is 18 amino acids long. Trimming took 3 bases from V and 1 from J; bases not matched to a gene: 13. The DNA for the CDR3 is TGTGCCAGCAGCTGGCCAGCGGGGGATACGGCCCGCACAGATACGCAGTATTTT. Its translation: CASSWPAGDTARTDTQYF.

The chain employs TRBV19 and TRBJ2-2; perhaps TRBD2 as D (6 bases). The CDR3 consists of 15 residues. Germline assignment: CDR1 LNHDA and CDR2 SQIVND (reference sequence). Trimming took off 0 bases at V and 5 bases at J, with 10 bases between the two ends. In DNA form, the CDR3 reads TGTGCCAGTAGTATAGATGGGGGGAGAACCGGGGAGCTGTTTTTT. This translates into CASSIDGGRTGELFF.

V is TRBV4-1 and J is TRBJ2-5; D perhaps matches TRBD2 (6 bases). The CDR3 has 14 amino acids. Deletions cut 4 bases from V and 2 bases from J, with 11 bases between. CDR1 is MGHRA, CDR2 YSYEKL, per germline. CDR3 in DNA: TGCGCCAGCAGCCCCTTGGGGGGACAAGAGACCCAGTACTTC. Residues: CASSPLGGQETQYF.

V usage is TRBV14 and J usage is TRBJ2-1, with TRBD1 matching 7 bases. The CDR3 covers 15 residues. V dropped 4 bases and J dropped 8; count of bases not matched to a gene: 11. Germline CDR1 reads SGHDN; CDR2 reads FVKESK. The CDR3 reads CASSPPGGTIDEQFF. The CDR3 nucleotides read TGTGCCAGCAGCCCCCCAGGGGGTACAATCGATGAGCAGTTCTTC.

This chain links TRBV5-4 with TRBJ2-3; 8 bases agree with TRBD1. CDR3 length: 14 residues. V was clipped by 3 bases and J by 5 bases; unmatched bases: 5. Per germline, CDR1 SGHNT and CDR2 YYREEE (reference sequence). The chain's CDR3 is CASSSQGAGDTQYF. CDR3 coding DNA: TGTGCCAGCAGCTCCCAGGGGGCAGGAGATACGCAGTATTTT.

The chain uses TRBV18 and TRBJ2-3, with 12 bases aligning to TRBD1. With V trimmed by 3 bases and J by 6 bases, 10 bases remained unmatched. CDR1 and CDR2 from the germline V gene are KGHSH and LQKENI. The CDR3 spans 17 residues. CDR3 loop: CASSPRTGTGGRDTQYF. DNA of the CDR3: TGTGCCAGCTCACCGCGCACCGGGACAGGGGGCCGCGATACGCAGTATTTT.

This clone showed up just once. The CDR3 is CASSPTTRTGEYGYTF. The DNA for the CDR3 is TGTGCCAGCTCACCAACGACGAGGACAGGAGAATATGGCTACACCTTC. The chain couples TRBV18 to TRBJ1-2; 7 positions match TRBD1. V lost 2 bases, J lost 5 bases, and 11 bases stayed unmatched. Per germline, CDR1 KGHSH and CDR2 LQKENI. CDR3 length equals 16 residues.

The chain carries TRBV6-5 and TRBJ1-2, with 7 bases that match TRBD1. Germline values: CDR1 MNHEY, CDR2 SVGAGI. The trim removed 7 bases at V and 6 bases at J, leaving 5 bases unmatched. The length of the CDR3 is 12 residues. The CDR3 sequence: CASIGQVHGYTF. The CDR3 DNA follows: TGTGCCAGCATCGGACAGGTTCATGGCTACACCTTC.

This rearrangement joins TRBV9 to TRBJ2-5; weak D call: TRBD2 (5 bases). Per the germline V gene, CDR1 is SGDLS and CDR2 is YYNGEE. This CDR3 has 13 amino acids. Between the trimmed V and J ends, which lost 0 bases and 9 bases, there was a span of 12 bases. CDR3 in amino acids: CASSVEWVGAQYF. DNA for the CDR3: TGTGCCAGCAGCGTAGAGTGGGTCGGGGCCCAGTACTTC.